This T cell receptor beta chain derives from a study of early T cells in non-severe SARS-CoV-2 infection. The overall study: The input, bulk RNA from unsorted whole blood, was sequenced, and chains were unpaired.

This clonotype was counted ten times or more. As yet, its antigen is unknown. As part of library construction, unique molecular identifiers were attached to individual cDNA molecules. TCRdb reanalysed the 5' RACE reads using MiXCR and keeps one entry per CDR3 protein. The sample has 40,000 or so distinct CDR3 sequences, roughly 7.9% seen once. Study-level results: A preference for anti-spike CD8 responses marked VDJdb matching, which missed private and CD4 specificities.

V was cut by 3 bases and J by 0 bases, with 15 bases left in between. The CDR3 consists of 16 residues. This chain joins TRBV12-3 or TRBV12-4 and TRBJ2-7, with D perhaps matching TRBD1 (5 bases). The sequence derives from an adult who was a healthcare worker with PCR-confirmed SARS-CoV-2 infection or an uninfected control (not recorded which). Sample: whole blood, taken at baseline. CDR3 amino acids: CASSLVWQGSSYEQYF. CDR3 DNA: TGTGCCAGCAGTTTGGTGTGGCAGGGTTCCTCCTACGAGCAGTACTTC.